What follows describes a single T cell receptor beta chain. This entry belongs to a study of control samples from healthy donors and cancer patients. The V gene's germline CDR1 is SGDLS and CDR2 YYNGEE. The CDR3 is made up of 13 amino acids. V lost 4 bases to trimming and J lost 6 bases, with 11 bases between them. Repertoires were generated with immunoSEQ multiplex PCR, while TCRdb's copy carries only in-frame clones and drops some. The sample table sets out 150,000 to 200,000 clones. The specimen sequenced was blood. The V and J genes are TRBV9 and TRBJ1-3; no clear D. The origin of this receptor is a woman aged 25 to 39 in good health. The CDR3 sequence: CASSTIFQNTIYF. The CDR3 DNA reads TGTGCCAGCAGCACGATTTTCCAAAACACCATATATTTT.